A selection of T cell receptor beta chains follows, all from one sample in a study of blood T cell repertoires in COVID-19. Here immunoSEQ multiplex PCR was the method, and the copy in TCRdb shows in-frame clones only, minus some. The sample has 140,000 to 150,000 clones; approximately 81% are singletons. Sequenced input: peripheral blood. Receptor source: a human donor in a cohort sampled during active COVID-19. Both conserved end residues are part of each CDR3. The D gene is left open where the match is weak. Clone size appears in some rows only: once, few, many, or a class for an expanded clone.

size: NA
J: TRBJ2-7
V: TRBV10-3
D: NA
DNA: TGTGCCATCAGGGGGACAAGCCTTAACTACGAGCAGTACTTC
CDR3: CAIRGTSLNYEQYF

size: NA
J: TRBJ1-2
V: TRBV6-2/TRBV6-3
D: NA
DNA: TGTGCCAGCAGTTTGGCCAGGGGAAGTTCTGGCTACACCTTC
CDR3: CASSLARGSSGYTF

size: NA
J: TRBJ2-1
V: TRBV7-3
D: TRBD2
DNA: TGTGCCAGCAGCGCCTCTAGCGGGAGAAAGGCCTACAATGAGCAGTTCTTC
CDR3: CASSASSGRKAYNEQFF

size: once
J: TRBJ2-7
V: TRBV4-3
D: TRBD2
DNA: TGCGCCAGCAGCCAAGATTCTGAGCGGGAGATTTACGAGCAGTACTTC
CDR3: CASSQDSEREIYEQYF

size: NA
J: TRBJ2-7
V: TRBV7-2
D: TRBD1
DNA: TGTGCCAGCACAAGGGGGCCCGGCTCCTACGAGCAGTACTTC
CDR3: CASTRGPGSYEQYF

size: NA
J: TRBJ1-6
V: TRBV5-4
D: NA
DNA: TGTGCCAGCAGCTTGGGTCATGAGGGCCTTAATTCACCCCTCCACTTT
CDR3: CASSLGHEGLNSPLHF

size: NA
J: TRBJ2-7
V: TRBV28
D: TRBD1
DNA: TGTGCCAGCAGGGGGACGGGGGGACAGGGCTACGAGCAGTACTTC
CDR3: CASRGTGGQGYEQYF

size: NA
J: TRBJ2-7
V: TRBV6-6
D: NA
DNA: TGTGCCAGCAGTGAGCCCCTCAGGGGTGGCTACGAGCAGTACTTC
CDR3: CASSEPLRGGYEQYF

size: NA
J: TRBJ2-7
V: TRBV20-1
D: NA
DNA: TGCAGTGCCCCTAGCCCATACGAGCAGTACTTC
CDR3: CSAPSPYEQYF

size: NA
J: TRBJ2-6
V: TRBV7-2
D: TRBD2
DNA: TGTGCCAGCAGCTGGACTAGCGGCTCTGGGGCCAACGTCCTGACTTTC
CDR3: CASSWTSGSGANVLTF

size: NA
J: TRBJ1-1
V: TRBV19
D: NA
DNA: TGTGCCAGTGTTGATTATCGGTTTACTGAAGCTTTCTTT
CDR3: CASVDYRFTEAFF

size: NA
J: TRBJ1-1
V: TRBV7-2
D: NA
DNA: TGTGCCAGCAGCTTAGAGGGGAGGACTGAAGCTTTCTTT
CDR3: CASSLEGRTEAFF

size: NA
J: TRBJ2-7
V: TRBV2
D: TRBD1
DNA: TGTGCCAGCAGACGACAGGGCAATTCCTACGAGCAGTACTTC
CDR3: CASRRQGNSYEQYF

size: NA
J: TRBJ2-5
V: TRBV19
D: TRBD2
DNA: TGTGCCAGTAGTATAGGTCCTAGCGGGAGATTTAGGGAGACCCAGTACTTC
CDR3: CASSIGPSGRFRETQYF

size: once
J: TRBJ2-7
V: TRBV5-1
D: TRBD1
DNA: TGCGCCAGCAGCCTACCCGGGACAGGGACCGAGCAGTACTTC
CDR3: CASSLPGTGTEQYF

size: NA
J: TRBJ2-5
V: TRBV19
D: NA
DNA: TGTGCCAGTAGTATAGGTACCAGGGAAGAGACCCAGTACTTC
CDR3: CASSIGTREETQYF

size: NA
J: TRBJ2-7
V: TRBV28
D: TRBD2
DNA: TGTGCCAGCAGCACTACCGGGACTAGCGGGCTCTACGAGCAGTACTTC
CDR3: CASSTTGTSGLYEQYF

size: once
J: TRBJ2-7
V: TRBV20-1
D: NA
DNA: TGCAGTGCTGCGTCTAGCTACGAGCAGTACTTC
CDR3: CSAASSYEQYF

size: NA
J: TRBJ2-5
V: TRBV5-1
D: TRBD1
DNA: TGCGCCAGCAGCTTGGCCGGGACAGCGGAAGAGACCCAGTACTTC
CDR3: CASSLAGTAEETQYF

size: few
J: TRBJ2-5
V: TRBV2
D: NA
DNA: TGTGCCAGCTCCCGGGACCTCGGTTATTGGGAGGCACAAGAGACCCAGTACTTC
CDR3: CASSRDLGYWEAQETQYF

size: NA
J: TRBJ2-7
V: TRBV28
D: NA
DNA: TGTGCCAGCAGCCCTATACAGGAATCCTACGAGCAGTACTTC
CDR3: CASSPIQESYEQYF

size: NA
J: TRBJ2-5
V: TRBV4-1
D: TRBD2
DNA: TGCGCCAGCAGCCAATCTCCCGCGCCACTAGCGGGGTTTGGGGAGACCCAGTACTTC
CDR3: CASSQSPAPLAGFGETQYF

size: NA
J: TRBJ2-2
V: TRBV6-5
D: TRBD2
DNA: TGTGCCAGCATTAGCGGGAGCGGTTTCACCGGGGAGCTGTTTTTT
CDR3: CASISGSGFTGELFF

size: NA
J: TRBJ2-7
V: TRBV6-1
D: NA
DNA: TGTGCCAGCAGTGAATACGGGTTATACGAGCAGTACTTC
CDR3: CASSEYGLYEQYF